These T cell receptor beta chains were read from a single sample in a study of lymphopenia after photon versus proton radiotherapy. TCRdb's copy holds only in-frame clones and misses some; the assay was immunoSEQ multiplex PCR. The data show some 30,000 clones, about 91% seen once. Sample: peripheral blood, taken from a patient treated with proton-based radiotherapy. These TCRs come from a woman aged 55-69 years with cholangiocarcinoma. Some clones in this sample may be carry-over from other donors' samples. Both conserved end residues are part of each CDR3. The D gene is left open where the match is weak. Only some rows state a clone size, as once, few, many or a class for expanded clones.

d_call	clone_size	j_call	v_call	cdr3_nt	cdr3_aa
NA	NA	TRBJ1-1	TRBV20-1	TGCAGTGCGAACACTGAAGCTTTCTTT	CSANTEAFF
NA	NA	TRBJ1-1	TRBV27	TGTGCCAGCAGTTTCGCCGGGACGAGGGGGAACACTGAAGCTTTCTTT	CASSFAGTRGNTEAFF
NA	NA	TRBJ2-5	TRBV12-2	TGTGCAAGTCGCCCCGGAGGAATGGGTTTGGAGACCCAGTACTTC	CASRPGGMGLETQYF
TRBD1	NA	TRBJ1-2	TRBV6-1	TGTGCCAGCAGGACCACAGGGGCGGGTGGCTACACCTTC	CASRTTGAGGYTF
NA	NA	TRBJ2-7	TRBV2	TGTGCCAGCAGGACGACAGCTACGAGCTCCTACGAGCAGTACTTC	CASRTTATSSYEQYF
NA	once	TRBJ2-1	TRBV5-5	TGTGCCAGCAGCTTATCTCCGGGACCAACCCTCGGTGAGCAGTTCTTC	CASSLSPGPTLGEQFF
TRBD1	NA	TRBJ1-5	TRBV5-1	TGCGCCAGCAGCTTCACAGGGGGTTTGGGTCAGCCCCAGCATTTT	CASSFTGGLGQPQHF
TRBD1	NA	TRBJ1-5	TRBV7-8	TGTGCCAGCAGCTTAGAGGGGGCGGGATTCGATCAGCCCCAGCATTTT	CASSLEGAGFDQPQHF
TRBD2	NA	TRBJ2-1	TRBV11-2	TGTGCCAGCAGCCGGGCCCGGACTAGACACAATGAGCAGTTCTTC	CASSRARTRHNEQFF
NA	NA	TRBJ2-1	TRBV19	TGTGCCAGTAGTATAGGCAGTCTCTCCTACAATGAGCAGTTCTTC	CASSIGSLSYNEQFF
NA	NA	TRBJ1-1	TRBV9	TGTGCCAGCAGCGTAGTCGGCAGGTGGAACACTGAAGCTTTCTTT	CASSVVGRWNTEAFF
NA	NA	TRBJ1-1	TRBV9	TGTGCCAGCAGCGTGGGGCTGATAACCTGGGGAACGACTGAAGCTTTCTTT	CASSVGLITWGTTEAFF
NA	once	TRBJ2-7	TRBV10-2	TGCGCCAGCAGTCTCCCCCCAGGGGTGATGAACGAGCAGTACTTC	CASSLPPGVMNEQYF
TRBD1	NA	TRBJ2-3	TRBV5-1	TGCGCCAGCAGCGAACGGCGGACAGGGGGAGATACGCAGTATTTT	CASSERRTGGDTQYF
NA	NA	TRBJ2-5	TRBV7-2	TGTGCCAGCAGCTCAGGGGGGGGTTGGGAGACCCAGTACTTC	CASSSGGGWETQYF
NA	NA	TRBJ1-1	TRBV27	TGTGCCAGCAGACGAAGACCGGGACCTGATAATGAAGCTTTCTTT	CASRRRPGPDNEAFF
NA	once	TRBJ2-2	TRBV7-2	TGTGCCAGCAGCTTAGGGACCGGGGAGCTGTTTTTT	CASSLGTGELFF
NA	NA	TRBJ2-2	TRBV7-2	TGTGCCAGCAGCTACTACGGGGAGCTGTTTTTT	CASSYYGELFF
NA	NA	TRBJ2-3	TRBV6-5	TGTGCCACCAGCTACCAGTCTGCAACGCCGGATACGCAGTATTTT	CATSYQSATPDTQYF
TRBD2	NA	TRBJ2-3	TRBV30	TGTGCCTGGAATAAGGGACTAGCGGGGGTCACAGATACGCAGTATTTT	CAWNKGLAGVTDTQYF
NA	once	TRBJ1-4	TRBV16	TGTGCCAGCAGCCAATTCATAGGGGCTGAAAAACTGTTTTTT	CASSQFIGAEKLFF
NA	few	TRBJ1-3	TRBV29-1	TGCAGCGTGGCCGGGACAACCTCTGGAAACACCATATATTTT	CSVAGTTSGNTIYF
NA	NA	TRBJ2-3	TRBV18	TGTGCCAGCTCGGGGAGGCCATCCGGGGGCCTGACAGATACGCAGTATTTT	CASSGRPSGGLTDTQYF
NA	NA	TRBJ1-1	TRBV11-2	TGTGCCAGCAGCTTAGACTCCGGCGTCGGGGCTTTCTTT	CASSLDSGVGAFF
NA	NA	TRBJ1-5	TRBV6-1	TGTGCCAGCACCCTCAGAGGGGGGGGTCAGCCCCAGCATTTT	CASTLRGGGQPQHF
NA	NA	TRBJ2-7	TRBV27	TGTGCCAGCAGTTTAAGTGACAGCTACGAGCAGTACTTC	CASSLSDSYEQYF
NA	NA	TRBJ1-1	TRBV27	TGTGCCAGCAGCCAACAGCGGGACACTGAAGCTTTCTTT	CASSQQRDTEAFF
NA	NA	TRBJ1-2	TRBV18	TGTGCCAGCTCACGAGACACCTCCTATGGCTACACCTTC	CASSRDTSYGYTF
NA	NA	TRBJ1-4	TRBV6-1	TGTGCCAGCAGAACCCTGGGGGAAAAACTGTTTTTT	CASRTLGEKLFF
TRBD2	NA	TRBJ2-7	TRBV7-9	TGTGCCAGCAGCTTATTTGGACGGGGGGAGGGCCCCGACGAGCAGTACTTC	CASSLFGRGEGPDEQYF
TRBD2	NA	TRBJ2-7	TRBV7-2	TGTGCCAGCAGCCCTAGCTGGACTAGCGGGAGGTACGAGCAGTACTTC	CASSPSWTSGRYEQYF
TRBD2	NA	TRBJ2-5	TRBV5-4	TGTGCCAGCAGCTTGAGACTAGCCCAAGAGACCCAGTACTTC	CASSLRLAQETQYF
TRBD1	NA	TRBJ2-1	TRBV7-6	TGTGCCAGCAGCTTATCCTTGACAGGGCTTCACAATGAGCAGTTCTTC	CASSLSLTGLHNEQFF
NA	NA	TRBJ2-5	TRBV2	TGTGCCAGCAGTGAACCCCGGGGGGCCGGGGAGACCCAGTACTTC	CASSEPRGAGETQYF
TRBD1	NA	TRBJ1-1	TRBV5-1	TGCGCCAGCAGCACCTCCGGGACAGGGAACACTGAAGCTTTCTTT	CASSTSGTGNTEAFF
NA	NA	TRBJ2-1	TRBV6-1	TGTGCCAGCAGTGATTATGGGTCCAATGAGCAGTTCTTC	CASSDYGSNEQFF
NA	once	TRBJ2-4	TRBV18	TGTGCCAGCTCTGTAAGGGCGCAAGCCAAAAACATTCAGTACTTC	CASSVRAQAKNIQYF
TRBD1	NA	TRBJ1-2	TRBV5-1	TGCGCCAGCAGCTTAAAGTCGACAGGGGGGCCCTATGGCTACACCTTC	CASSLKSTGGPYGYTF
TRBD2	NA	TRBJ2-7	TRBV7-2	TGTGCCAGCAGCCAACTAGCGGGAGTCCCCAACGAGCAGTACTTC	CASSQLAGVPNEQYF
NA	NA	TRBJ1-6	TRBV6-5	TGTGCCAGCAGCCTTATGGGGGGAGGCCGTTCACCCCTCCACTTT	CASSLMGGGRSPLHF
NA	NA	TRBJ2-3	TRBV18	TGTGCCAGCTCACCAAACGGGTCATATAGCACAGATACGCAGTATTTT	CASSPNGSYSTDTQYF
NA	many	TRBJ2-7	TRBV7-9	TGTGCCAGCAGCTTAGAGATGAGTAACCGGGCTTACGAGCAGTACTTC	CASSLEMSNRAYEQYF
NA	NA	TRBJ2-7	TRBV7-9	TGTGCCAGCAGCTACAGGGATTCGAACGAGCAGTACTTC	CASSYRDSNEQYF
NA	NA	TRBJ1-4	TRBV19	TGTGCCAGTAGTATTATACGGGGGCGTCGGGAAAAACTGTTTTTT	CASSIIRGRREKLFF
NA	NA	TRBJ2-1	TRBV7-2	TGTGCCAGCAGCCCCCCCTTGGGAGATCGCTACAATGAGCAGTTCTTC	CASSPPLGDRYNEQFF
NA	NA	TRBJ1-1	TRBV5-6	TGTGCCAGCAGACCCTGGGGGGACGACTATGAAGCTTTCTTT	CASRPWGDDYEAFF
TRBD1	NA	TRBJ2-7	TRBV5-4	TGTGCCAGCAGCTTCCGACAGGGGCTTGCCTACGAGCAGTACTTC	CASSFRQGLAYEQYF
NA	once	TRBJ1-2	TRBV6-5	TGTGCCAGCAGGACGGATCAGCCCAACTATGGCTACACCTTC	CASRTDQPNYGYTF
NA	NA	TRBJ2-5	TRBV10-2	TGCGCCAGCAGTGCCCTTGGGCAGGGCCAAGAGACCCAGTACTTC	CASSALGQGQETQYF
NA	NA	TRBJ2-7	TRBV21-1	TGTGCCAGCAGCAAAGCTCGGGGGATCTCCTACGAGCAGTACTTC	CASSKARGISYEQYF
TRBD1	NA	TRBJ1-2	TRBV7-6	TGTGCCAGCAGCTTAGGCCACAGGGGGACCAACTATGGCTACACCTTC	CASSLGHRGTNYGYTF
NA	once	TRBJ1-2	TRBV9	TGTGCCAGCAGCAAACGGGACAACGGCTACACCTTC	CASSKRDNGYTF
NA	NA	TRBJ2-2	TRBV7-2	TGTGCCAGCAGCTTTGAGGTCACCGGGGAGCTGTTTTTT	CASSFEVTGELFF
NA	NA	TRBJ2-3	TRBV10-1	TGCGCCAGCAGTGAGTCACTGGGGGTTCCTAGCACAGATACGCAGTATTTT	CASSESLGVPSTDTQYF
TRBD2	NA	TRBJ2-7	TRBV7-2	TGTGCCAGCAGGGGACTAGCGGGAGTCTACGAGCAGTACTTC	CASRGLAGVYEQYF
NA	NA	TRBJ1-2	TRBV29-1	TGCAGCGTTGTCCACACCTCGGAAGGCTACACCTTC	CSVVHTSEGYTF
TRBD1	NA	TRBJ2-1	TRBV7-8	TGTGCCAGCAGCTCAGACAGGGTTAGGGAGTTCTTC	CASSSDRVREFF
NA	NA	TRBJ1-1	TRBV7-8	TGTGCCAGCAGCTTCCTGTCTGACACTGAAGCTTTCTTT	CASSFLSDTEAFF